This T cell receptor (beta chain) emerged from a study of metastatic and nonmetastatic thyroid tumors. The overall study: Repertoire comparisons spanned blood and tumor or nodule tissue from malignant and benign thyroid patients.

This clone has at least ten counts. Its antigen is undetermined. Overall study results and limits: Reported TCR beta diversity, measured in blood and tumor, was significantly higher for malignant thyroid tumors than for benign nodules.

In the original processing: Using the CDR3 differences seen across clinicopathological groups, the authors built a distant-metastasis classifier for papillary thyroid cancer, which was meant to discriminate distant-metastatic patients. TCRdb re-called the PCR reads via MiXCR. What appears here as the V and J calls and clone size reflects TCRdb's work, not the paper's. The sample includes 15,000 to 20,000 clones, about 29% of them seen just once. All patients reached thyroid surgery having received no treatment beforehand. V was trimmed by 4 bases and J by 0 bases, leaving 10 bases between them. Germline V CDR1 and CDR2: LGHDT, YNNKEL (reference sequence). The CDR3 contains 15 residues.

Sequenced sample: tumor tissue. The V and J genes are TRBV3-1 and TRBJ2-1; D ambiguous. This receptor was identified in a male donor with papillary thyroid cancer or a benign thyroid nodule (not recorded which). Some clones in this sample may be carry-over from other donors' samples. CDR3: CASSLTVSSYNEQFF. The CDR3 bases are TGTGCCAGCAGCCTTACAGTGAGCTCCTACAATGAGCAGTTCTTC.